This is a list of T cell receptor beta chains from one sample in a study of blood T cell repertoires in COVID-19. Clones were read by immunoSEQ multiplex PCR, and TCRdb kept only the in-frame ones, dropping some. The sample yields about 240,000 clones, about 79% seen once. Sequencing was carried out using peripheral blood. These TCRs come from a woman of 80 years or more with acute or convalescent COVID-19. Each CDR3 is given with its conserved first and last residue. A D gene is named only where the DNA matches it firmly. Clone sizes are given selectively: once, few, many, or a class where the clone is expanded.

abundance: .
d_gene: .
j_gene: TRBJ2-7
v_gene: TRBV15
CDR3aa: CATSAGGQAAYEQYF
CDR3nt: TGTGCCACCAGCGCTGGAGGCCAGGCGGCCTACGAGCAGTACTTC

abundance: .
d_gene: .
j_gene: TRBJ1-6
v_gene: TRBV2
CDR3aa: CASSVGGGISPLHF
CDR3nt: TGTGCCAGCAGTGTGGGGGGGGGCATATCACCCCTCCACTTT

abundance: .
d_gene: TRBD1
j_gene: TRBJ1-4
v_gene: TRBV5-1
CDR3aa: CASSTGQVANEKLFF
CDR3nt: TGCGCCAGCAGCACTGGACAGGTAGCTAATGAAAAACTGTTTTTT

abundance: .
d_gene: .
j_gene: TRBJ1-2
v_gene: TRBV5-1
CDR3aa: CASSSGGGYTF
CDR3nt: TGCGCCAGCAGCTCCGGAGGTGGCTACACCTTC

abundance: .
d_gene: TRBD2
j_gene: TRBJ2-5
v_gene: TRBV7-9
CDR3aa: CASSYGLAGGIQETQYF
CDR3nt: TGTGCCAGCAGCTATGGTTTAGCGGGGGGCATACAAGAGACCCAGTACTTC

abundance: once
d_gene: TRBD1
j_gene: TRBJ1-2
v_gene: TRBV2
CDR3aa: CASSGDRYYGYTF
CDR3nt: TGTGCCAGCAGTGGGGACAGGTACTATGGCTACACCTTC

abundance: .
d_gene: .
j_gene: TRBJ2-3
v_gene: TRBV7-6
CDR3aa: CANQREDTQYF
CDR3nt: TGTGCCAATCAGCGTGAAGATACGCAGTATTTT

abundance: once
d_gene: .
j_gene: TRBJ1-1
v_gene: TRBV28
CDR3aa: CASSSPGREGAFF
CDR3nt: TGTGCCAGCAGTTCCCCCGGCAGGGAGGGGGCTTTCTTT

abundance: .
d_gene: .
j_gene: TRBJ2-2
v_gene: TRBV7-6
CDR3aa: CASSLRGTGELFF
CDR3nt: TGTGCCAGCAGCCTCAGGGGAACCGGGGAGCTGTTTTTT

abundance: .
d_gene: .
j_gene: TRBJ1-6
v_gene: TRBV5-1
CDR3aa: CASSPGQTNNNSPLHF
CDR3nt: TGCGCCAGCAGCCCCGGACAGACCAACAATAATTCACCCCTCCACTTT

abundance: .
d_gene: TRBD1
j_gene: TRBJ1-3
v_gene: TRBV12-5
CDR3aa: CASGLGTGSGNTIYF
CDR3nt: TGTGCTAGTGGCCTCGGGACAGGCTCTGGAAACACCATATATTTT

abundance: few
d_gene: TRBD2
j_gene: TRBJ2-3
v_gene: TRBV24-1
CDR3aa: CATSAEPGLATDTQYF
CDR3nt: TGTGCCACCAGTGCCGAGCCGGGACTAGCAACAGATACGCAGTATTTT

abundance: .
d_gene: .
j_gene: TRBJ2-5
v_gene: TRBV23-1
CDR3aa: CASSQSWQGGKTQYF
CDR3nt: TGCGCCAGCAGTCAATCTTGGCAGGGTGGAAAGACCCAGTACTTC

abundance: few
d_gene: .
j_gene: TRBJ2-7
v_gene: TRBV28
CDR3aa: CASSSSWGPSSYEQYF
CDR3nt: TGTGCCAGCAGTTCCTCTTGGGGCCCAAGCTCCTACGAGCAGTACTTC

abundance: once
d_gene: TRBD1
j_gene: TRBJ1-1
v_gene: TRBV5-1
CDR3aa: CASSLEAQGAGSRAFF
CDR3nt: TGCGCCAGCAGCTTGGAGGCACAGGGGGCAGGCAGTCGGGCTTTCTTT

abundance: few
d_gene: .
j_gene: TRBJ1-1
v_gene: TRBV28
CDR3aa: CASRPQGRGDTEAFF
CDR3nt: TGTGCCAGCCGGCCCCAGGGGAGAGGGGACACTGAAGCTTTCTTT

abundance: .
d_gene: .
j_gene: TRBJ1-1
v_gene: TRBV9
CDR3aa: CASSVGAGPNTEAFF
CDR3nt: TGTGCCAGCAGCGTAGGGGCGGGACCGAACACTGAAGCTTTCTTT

abundance: .
d_gene: .
j_gene: TRBJ1-1
v_gene: TRBV2
CDR3aa: CASSEEANTEAFF
CDR3nt: TGTGCCAGCAGTGAAGAAGCGAACACTGAAGCTTTCTTT

abundance: once
d_gene: TRBD1
j_gene: TRBJ1-4
v_gene: TRBV5-4
CDR3aa: CASSLAGQVGEKLFF
CDR3nt: TGTGCCAGCAGCTTGGCCGGACAGGTTGGTGAAAAACTGTTTTTT

abundance: .
d_gene: .
j_gene: TRBJ1-5
v_gene: TRBV7-9
CDR3aa: CASSLLGAGGNQPQHF
CDR3nt: TGTGCCAGCAGCTTGCTGGGGGCGGGGGGCAATCAGCCCCAGCATTTT

abundance: .
d_gene: TRBD1
j_gene: TRBJ1-6
v_gene: TRBV7-2
CDR3aa: CASSGRTGPGSPLHF
CDR3nt: TGTGCCAGCAGTGGGCGGACAGGACCCGGTTCACCCCTCCACTTT

abundance: .
d_gene: .
j_gene: TRBJ1-1
v_gene: TRBV2
CDR3aa: CASRPRAGGDTEAFF
CDR3nt: TGTGCCAGCAGACCGAGGGCCGGGGGGGACACTGAAGCTTTCTTT

abundance: .
d_gene: .
j_gene: TRBJ1-1
v_gene: TRBV4-2
CDR3aa: CASSQDGGVKAFF
CDR3nt: TGTGCCAGCAGCCAAGACGGGGGGGTAAAAGCTTTCTTT

abundance: .
d_gene: .
j_gene: TRBJ1-4
v_gene: TRBV15
CDR3aa: CATSRAQLNEKLFF
CDR3nt: TGTGCCACCAGCAGAGCACAGCTTAATGAAAAACTGTTTTTT

abundance: .
d_gene: .
j_gene: TRBJ2-7
v_gene: TRBV19
CDR3aa: CASRPAGSPGEQYF
CDR3nt: TGTGCCAGTAGGCCTGCGGGATCTCCGGGCGAGCAGTACTTC

abundance: .
d_gene: TRBD1
j_gene: TRBJ2-2
v_gene: TRBV2
CDR3aa: CASRPDRVGNTGELFF
CDR3nt: TGTGCCAGCAGACCGGACAGGGTCGGTAACACCGGGGAGCTGTTTTTT

abundance: .
d_gene: TRBD1
j_gene: TRBJ2-7
v_gene: TRBV30
CDR3aa: CAWNGQGSPYEQYF
CDR3nt: TGTGCCTGGAATGGACAGGGTTCCCCTTACGAGCAGTACTTC

abundance: .
d_gene: .
j_gene: TRBJ2-2
v_gene: TRBV5-5
CDR3aa: CASSPPGAGELFF
CDR3nt: TGTGCCAGCAGCCCCCCGGGGGCCGGGGAGCTGTTTTTT